The clone carrying this T cell receptor (beta chain) was seen ten or more times. Time point: pre-sensitization, week 0. This sample's treatment: therapeutic diphenylcyclopropenone sensitization with weekly scalp DPC. Unfractionated whole blood was the source of the extracted total RNA. This sample is drawn from a study of human T cells and chemical hapten exposure. Overall study: During the roughly 24-week study period, patients had diphenylcyclopropenone applied to the scalp every week.

TCRdb re-called the RACE reads with MiXCR, one entry per CDR3 protein. The data show more than 300,000 distinct CDR3 sequences, 4% to 6% seen once. The source material was whole blood, sampled in connection with sensitization to the hapten diphenylcyclopropenone (DPC). This TCR was sampled from a woman between 45 and 65 years old with alopecia areata. Some clones in this sample may be carry-over from other donors' samples.

The CDR3 loop is CASEQETQYF. The CDR3, as DNA: TGCGCCAGCGAGCAAGAGACCCAGTACTTC. This chain connects TRBV5-1 to TRBJ2-5, with unresolved D. The CDR3 has 10 amino acids. Germline CDR1 reads SGHRS; CDR2 reads YFSETQ. The V gene lost 7 bases and the J gene lost 2 bases, with 3 bases spanning the gap. Using reference TRBV5-1 and TRBJ2-5 for the parts outside the CDR3, the full variable domain is KAGVTQTPRYLIKTRGQQVTLSCSPISGHRSVSWYQQTPGQGLQFLFEYFSETQRNKGNFPGRFSGRQFSNSRSEMNVSTLELGDSALYLCASEQETQYFGPGTRLLVL.